One TCR beta chain is described in this entry. The data derive from a study of OX40 agonist ivuxolimab in advanced cancers. Study summary: Three dose-escalation patients had partial responses: one with hepatocellular carcinoma and two with cutaneous melanoma.

Cycle 7 day 1, cycle 4 day 1, and baseline were the timepoints at which blood was sampled. Measured with immunoSEQ multiplex PCR; TCRdb has only the in-frame clones, and not every one. This table has over 35,000 clones, 82% appearing once. The source is an adult with an advanced solid tumor such as melanoma, head and neck, liver or kidney cancer. Specimen: CD4+ or CD8+ T cells sorted from blood, collected in a trial of the OX40 agonist ivuxolimab.

CDR3 nucleotides: TGTGCCAGCAGCCAAGGGACAGGGGCAAAGGGAAACACCATATATTTT. Its protein product is CASSQGTGAKGNTIYF. The chain carries TRBV14 and TRBJ1-3; TRBD1 aligns across 9 bases. The V gene's germline CDR1 is SGHDN and CDR2 FVKESK. Trimming cost V 1 base and J 4 bases; bases outside gene matches: 5. This CDR3 is built from 16 residues.